This T cell receptor (beta chain) derives from a study of identical twins. The study's findings and limits: Whereas memory repertoires showed no such difference, abundant cord blood beta clonotypes carried fewer insertions.

The donor group consisted entirely of healthy Caucasians. A word on this clonotype: What it binds is unknown.

Germline V gene lookup returns CDR1 SGHDT and CDR2 YYEEEE. V lost 4 bases and J lost 7, with 11 bases in between. The length of the CDR3 is 12 residues. TCRdb re-called the 5' RACE reads with MiXCR, one entry per CDR3 protein. Of about 530,000 distinct CDR3 sequences in the sample, over 12% were seen once. These data were likewise used in another study, on yellow fever vaccine responses in identical twins.

The source is a woman under 30 in good health. Sequenced sample: CD4+ T cells sorted from blood. This chain uses TRBV5-6 with TRBJ1-2; D is possibly TRBD1 (5 bases). As DNA, the CDR3 is TGTGCCAGCAGCCGCGCCAGGGCTGGCTACACCTTC. Encoded protein: CASSRARAGYTF.